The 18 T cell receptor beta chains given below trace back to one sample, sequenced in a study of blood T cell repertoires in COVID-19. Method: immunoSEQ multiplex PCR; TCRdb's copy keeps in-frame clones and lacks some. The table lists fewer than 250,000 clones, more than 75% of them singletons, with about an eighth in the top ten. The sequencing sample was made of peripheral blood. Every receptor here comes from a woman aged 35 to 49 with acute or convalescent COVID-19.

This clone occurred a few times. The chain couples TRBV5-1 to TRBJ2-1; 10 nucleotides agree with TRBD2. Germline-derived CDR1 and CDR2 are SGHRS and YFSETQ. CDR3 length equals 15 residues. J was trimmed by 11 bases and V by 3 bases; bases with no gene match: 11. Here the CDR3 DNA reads TGCGCCAGCAGCTCGGAACTAGCGGGACCTGGTAAGCAGTTCTTC. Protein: CASSSELAGPGKQFF.

In nucleotides, the CDR3 is TGTGCCATCCAGTTGCGGGAGGGGTATGGCTACACCTTC. This codes for CAIQLREGYGYTF. The rearrangement joins TRBV6-4 to TRBJ1-2, with a weak D call TRBD1 (5 bases). Trimming stripped 10 bases from V and 5 bases from J, with 17 bases between. The CDR3 covers 13 residues. Germline CDR1 reads MRHNA; CDR2 reads SNTAGT.

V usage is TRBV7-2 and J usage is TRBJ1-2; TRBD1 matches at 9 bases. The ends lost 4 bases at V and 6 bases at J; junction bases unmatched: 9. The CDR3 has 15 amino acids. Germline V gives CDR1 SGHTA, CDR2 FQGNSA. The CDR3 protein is CASSSRGTGKNGYTF. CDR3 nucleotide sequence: TGTGCCAGCAGCTCCCGGGGGACAGGGAAAAATGGCTACACCTTC.

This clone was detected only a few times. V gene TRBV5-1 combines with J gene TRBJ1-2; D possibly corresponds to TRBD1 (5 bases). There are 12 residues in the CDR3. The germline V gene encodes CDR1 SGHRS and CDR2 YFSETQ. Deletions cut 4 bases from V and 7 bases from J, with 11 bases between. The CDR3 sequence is CASSPPDIGYTF. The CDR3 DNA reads TGCGCCAGCAGCCCACCGGACATTGGCTACACCTTC.

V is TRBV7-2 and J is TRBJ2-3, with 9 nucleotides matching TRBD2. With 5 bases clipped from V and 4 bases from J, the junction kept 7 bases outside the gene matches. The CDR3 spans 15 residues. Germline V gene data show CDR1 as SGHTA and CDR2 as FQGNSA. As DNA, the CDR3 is TGTGCCAGCAGCCGTAGCGGGAGTAGTTCAGATACGCAGTATTTT. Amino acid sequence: CASSRSGSSSDTQYF.

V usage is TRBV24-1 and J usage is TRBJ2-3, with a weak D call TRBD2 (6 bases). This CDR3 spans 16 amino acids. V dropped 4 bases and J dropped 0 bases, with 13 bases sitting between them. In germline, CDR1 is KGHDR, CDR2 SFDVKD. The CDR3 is CATSERRGTSTDTQYF. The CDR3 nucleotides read TGTGCCACCAGTGAACGGCGCGGGACTAGCACAGATACGCAGTATTTT.

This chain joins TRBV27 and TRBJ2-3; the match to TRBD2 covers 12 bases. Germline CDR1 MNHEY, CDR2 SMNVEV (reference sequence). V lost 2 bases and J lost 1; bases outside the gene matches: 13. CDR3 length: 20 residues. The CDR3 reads CASSLLGLLAGGPRTDTQYF. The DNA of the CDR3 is TGTGCCAGCAGTTTACTCGGCCTCCTAGCGGGAGGGCCGCGCACAGATACGCAGTATTTT.

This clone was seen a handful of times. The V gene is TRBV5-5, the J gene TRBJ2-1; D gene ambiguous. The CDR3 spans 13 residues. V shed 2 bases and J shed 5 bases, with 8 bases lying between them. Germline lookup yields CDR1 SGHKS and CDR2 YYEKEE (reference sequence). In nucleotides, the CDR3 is TGTGCCAGCAGCTTAGGAGCCGACAATGAGCAGTTCTTC. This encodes CASSLGADNEQFF.

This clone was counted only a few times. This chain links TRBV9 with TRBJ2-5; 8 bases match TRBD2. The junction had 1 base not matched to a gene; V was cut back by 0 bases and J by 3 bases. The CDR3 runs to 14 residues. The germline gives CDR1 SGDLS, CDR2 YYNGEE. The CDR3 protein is CASSVGGLEETQYF. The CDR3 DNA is TGTGCCAGCAGCGTAGGGGGACTAGAAGAGACCCAGTACTTC.

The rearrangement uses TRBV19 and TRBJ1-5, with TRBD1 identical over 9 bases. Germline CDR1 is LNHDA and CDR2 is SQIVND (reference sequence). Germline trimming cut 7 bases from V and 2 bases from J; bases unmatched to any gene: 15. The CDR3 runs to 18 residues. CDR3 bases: TGTGCCAGTATGTCGGGACAGGGTATTTACCGGGGCAATCAGCCCCAGCATTTT. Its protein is CASMSGQGIYRGNQPQHF.

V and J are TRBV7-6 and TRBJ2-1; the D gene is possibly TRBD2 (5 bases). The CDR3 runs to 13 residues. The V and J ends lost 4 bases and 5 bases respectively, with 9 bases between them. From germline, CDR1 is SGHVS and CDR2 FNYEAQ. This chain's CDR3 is CASSSSQNNEQFF. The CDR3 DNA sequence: TGTGCCAGCAGCTCTAGCCAGAACAATGAGCAGTTCTTC. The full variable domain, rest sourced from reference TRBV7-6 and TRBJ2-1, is GAGVSQSPRYKVTKRGQDVALRCDPISGHVSLYWYRQALGQGPEFLTYFNYEAQQDKSGLPNDRFSAERPEGSISTLTIQRTEQRDSAMYRCASSSSQNNEQFFGPGTRLTVL.

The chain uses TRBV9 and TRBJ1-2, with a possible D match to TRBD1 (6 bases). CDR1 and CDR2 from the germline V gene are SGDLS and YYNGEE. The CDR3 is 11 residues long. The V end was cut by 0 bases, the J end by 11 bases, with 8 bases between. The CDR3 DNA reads TGTGCCAGCAGCGTAGACGGACAGTACACCTTC. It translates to CASSVDGQYTF.

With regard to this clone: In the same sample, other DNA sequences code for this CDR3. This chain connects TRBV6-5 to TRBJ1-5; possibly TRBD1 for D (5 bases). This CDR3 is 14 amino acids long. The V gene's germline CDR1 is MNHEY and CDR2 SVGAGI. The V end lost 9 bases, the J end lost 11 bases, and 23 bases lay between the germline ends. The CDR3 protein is CASRDFSGLGAQHF. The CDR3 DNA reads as TGTGCCAGTCGGGACTTCTCGGGACTTGGGGCCCAGCATTTT.

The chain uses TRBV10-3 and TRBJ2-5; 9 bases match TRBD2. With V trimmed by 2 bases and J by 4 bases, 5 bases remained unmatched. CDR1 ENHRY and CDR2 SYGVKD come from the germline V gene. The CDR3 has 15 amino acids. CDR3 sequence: CAISESSGSRETQYF. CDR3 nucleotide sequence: TGTGCCATCAGTGAGAGTAGCGGGAGTCGAGAGACCCAGTACTTC.

DNA for the CDR3: TGTGCCACCCGGCGTAGGGGTACCACTGAAGCTTTCTTT. Translating it yields CATRRRGTTEAFF. V and J are TRBV12-3 or TRBV12-4 and TRBJ1-1; D perhaps matches TRBD1 (5 bases). Trimming took off 10 bases at V and 4 bases at J, with 16 bases between the two ends. This CDR3 has 13 residues.

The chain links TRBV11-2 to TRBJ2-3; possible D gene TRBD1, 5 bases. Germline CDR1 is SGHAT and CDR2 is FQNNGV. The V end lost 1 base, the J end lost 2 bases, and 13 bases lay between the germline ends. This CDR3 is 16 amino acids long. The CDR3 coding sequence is TGTGCCAGCAGCTTAGGTTCTGGGGCCCTCACAGATACGCAGTATTTT. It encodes CASSLGSGALTDTQYF.

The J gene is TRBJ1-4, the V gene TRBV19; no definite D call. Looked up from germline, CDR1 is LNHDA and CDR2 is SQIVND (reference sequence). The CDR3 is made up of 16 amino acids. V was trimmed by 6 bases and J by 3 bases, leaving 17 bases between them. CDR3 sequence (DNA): TGTGCCAGTAGCCGAGCGGGCCAGGCGCCTAATGAAAAACTGTTTTTT. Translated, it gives CASSRAGQAPNEKLFF.

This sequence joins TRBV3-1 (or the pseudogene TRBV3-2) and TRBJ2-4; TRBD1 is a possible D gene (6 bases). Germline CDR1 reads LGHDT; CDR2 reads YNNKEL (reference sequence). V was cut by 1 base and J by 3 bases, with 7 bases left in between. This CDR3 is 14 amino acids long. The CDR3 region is CASSQAGVKNIQYF. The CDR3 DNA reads TGTGCCAGCAGCCAAGCAGGGGTCAAAAACATTCAGTACTTC.